The text below deals with one TCR beta chain. Stage II-IVA oral cavity squamous cell carcinoma was new and untreated by systemic or radiation therapy. The entry originates in a study of neoadjuvant anti-PD-1 for oral cavity cancer. Across the study: Most patients had three to four biweekly doses of 3 mg/kg nivolumab before resection. Patients without progression got a fourth dose around day 43.

The repertoire was sequenced with immunoSEQ multiplex PCR; TCRdb's copy has only in-frame clones and lacks some. This table holds 15,000 or so clones, 60% to 70% found once. The CDR3 has 17 amino acids. Sequencing was performed on PBMCs, taken before nivolumab (anti-PD-1) treatment. This TCR was sampled from a person between 35 and 79 years old with oral cavity squamous cell carcinoma. This rearrangement joins TRBV21-1 to TRBJ1-3. TRBV21-1 is designated a pseudogene. The CDR3 region is CASSIAGTQTGGNTIYF. The CDR3 DNA sequence: TGTGCCAGCAGCATCGCCGGGACCCAAACGGGGGGAAACACCATATATTTT.